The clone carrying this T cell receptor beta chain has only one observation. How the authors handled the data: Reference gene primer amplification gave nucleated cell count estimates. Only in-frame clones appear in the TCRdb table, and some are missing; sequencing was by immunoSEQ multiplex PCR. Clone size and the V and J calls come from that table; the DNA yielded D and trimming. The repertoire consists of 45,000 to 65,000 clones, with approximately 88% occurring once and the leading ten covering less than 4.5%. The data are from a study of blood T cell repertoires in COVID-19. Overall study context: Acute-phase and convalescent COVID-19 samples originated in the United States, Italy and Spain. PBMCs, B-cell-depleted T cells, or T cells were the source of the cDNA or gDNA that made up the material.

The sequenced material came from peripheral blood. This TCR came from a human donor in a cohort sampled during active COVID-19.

The CDR3 coding sequence is TGTGCCAGCAGCCTGACAGGGGGCAACACTGAAGCTTTCTTT. Translated: CASSLTGGNTEAFF. The V call is TRBV7-9, the J call TRBJ1-1, with 10 positions matching TRBD1. Losses at the gene ends were 5 bases for V and 2 bases for J; bases not matched to a gene: 2. The germline CDR1 and CDR2 sequences are SEHNR and FQNEAQ (reference sequence). The CDR3 is 14 residues long.